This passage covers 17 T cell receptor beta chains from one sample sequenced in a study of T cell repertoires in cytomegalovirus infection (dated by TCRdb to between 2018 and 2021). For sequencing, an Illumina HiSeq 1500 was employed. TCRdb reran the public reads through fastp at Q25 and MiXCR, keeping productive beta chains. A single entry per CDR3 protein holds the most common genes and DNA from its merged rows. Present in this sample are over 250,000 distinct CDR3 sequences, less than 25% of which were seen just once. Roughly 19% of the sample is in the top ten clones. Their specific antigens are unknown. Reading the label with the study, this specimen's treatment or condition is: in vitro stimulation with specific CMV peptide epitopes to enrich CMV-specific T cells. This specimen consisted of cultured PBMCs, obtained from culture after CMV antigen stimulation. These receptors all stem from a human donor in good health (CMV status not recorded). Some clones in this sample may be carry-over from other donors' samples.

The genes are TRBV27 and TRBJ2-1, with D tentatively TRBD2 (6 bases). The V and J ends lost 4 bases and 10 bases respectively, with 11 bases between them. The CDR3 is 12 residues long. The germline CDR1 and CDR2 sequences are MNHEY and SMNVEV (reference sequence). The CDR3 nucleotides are TGTGCCAGCAGTTCACGGAGGGCCGAGCAGTTCTTC. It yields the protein CASSSRRAEQFF.

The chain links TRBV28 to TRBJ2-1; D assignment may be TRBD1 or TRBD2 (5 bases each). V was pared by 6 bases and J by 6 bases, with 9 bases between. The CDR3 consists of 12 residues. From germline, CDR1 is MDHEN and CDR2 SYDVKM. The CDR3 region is CASRGVFNEQFF. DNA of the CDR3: TGTGCCAGCAGGGGGGTCTTCAATGAGCAGTTCTTC. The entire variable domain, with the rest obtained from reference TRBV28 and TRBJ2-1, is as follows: DVKVTQSSRYLVKRTGEKVFLECVQDMDHENMFWYRQDPGLGLRLIYFSYDVKMKEKGDIPEGYSVSREKKERFSLILESASTNQTSMYLCASRGVFNEQFFGPGTRLTVL.

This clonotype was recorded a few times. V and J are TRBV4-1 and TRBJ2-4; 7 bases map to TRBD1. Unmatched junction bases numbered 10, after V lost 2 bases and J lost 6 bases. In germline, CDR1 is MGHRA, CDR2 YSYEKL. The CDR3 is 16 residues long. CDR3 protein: CASSQRQGGLRNIQYF. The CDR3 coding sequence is TGCGCCAGCAGCCAAAGACAAGGGGGCCTTCGAAACATTCAGTACTTC.

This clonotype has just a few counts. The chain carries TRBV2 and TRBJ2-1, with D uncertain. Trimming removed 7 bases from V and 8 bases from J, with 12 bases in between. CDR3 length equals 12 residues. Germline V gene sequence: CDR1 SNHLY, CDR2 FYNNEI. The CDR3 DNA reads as TGTGCCAGCAACGTGATGGGCCATGAGCAGTTCTTC. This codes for CASNVMGHEQFF.

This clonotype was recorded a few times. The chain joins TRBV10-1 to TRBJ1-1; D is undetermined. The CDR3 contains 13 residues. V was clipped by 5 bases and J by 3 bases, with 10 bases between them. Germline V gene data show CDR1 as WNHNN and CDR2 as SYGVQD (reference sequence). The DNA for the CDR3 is TGCGCCAGCAGTCCCAGGTCGGACACTGAAGCTTTCTTT. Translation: CASSPRSDTEAFF.

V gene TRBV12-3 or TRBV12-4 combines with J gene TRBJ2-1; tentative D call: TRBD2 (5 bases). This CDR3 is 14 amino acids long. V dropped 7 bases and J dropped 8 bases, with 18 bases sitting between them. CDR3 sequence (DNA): TGTGCCAGCACCCTAGGCGAGCCGGAGGATGAGCAGTTCTTC. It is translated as CASTLGEPEDEQFF.

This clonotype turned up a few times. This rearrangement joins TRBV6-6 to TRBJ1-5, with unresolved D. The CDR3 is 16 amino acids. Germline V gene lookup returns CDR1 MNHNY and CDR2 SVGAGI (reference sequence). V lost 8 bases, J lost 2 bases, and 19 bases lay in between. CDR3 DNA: TGTGCCAGCCTCCCACCGGGGTGGCCGGGCAATCAGCCCCAGCATTTT. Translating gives CASLPPGWPGNQPQHF.

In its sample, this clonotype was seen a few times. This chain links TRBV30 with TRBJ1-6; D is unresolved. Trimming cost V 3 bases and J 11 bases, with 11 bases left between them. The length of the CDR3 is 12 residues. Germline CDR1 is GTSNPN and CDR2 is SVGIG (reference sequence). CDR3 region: CAWRAMSPPLHF. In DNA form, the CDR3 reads TGTGCCTGGAGGGCTATGAGTCCACCCCTCCACTTT.

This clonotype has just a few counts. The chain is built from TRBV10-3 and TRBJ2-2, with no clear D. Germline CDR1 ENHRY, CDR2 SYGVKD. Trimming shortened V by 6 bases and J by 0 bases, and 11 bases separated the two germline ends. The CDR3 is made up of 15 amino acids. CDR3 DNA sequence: TGTGCCATCAGATGGACGCAAACGAACACCGGGGAGCTGTTTTTT. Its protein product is CAIRWTQTNTGELFF.

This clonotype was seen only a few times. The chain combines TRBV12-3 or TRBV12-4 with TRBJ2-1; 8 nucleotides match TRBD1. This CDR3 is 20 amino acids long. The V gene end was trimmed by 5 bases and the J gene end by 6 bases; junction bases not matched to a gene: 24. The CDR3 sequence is CASSPKWTGTLWVGANEQFF. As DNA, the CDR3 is TGTGCCAGCAGTCCCAAGTGGACAGGGACGCTTTGGGTAGGGGCCAATGAGCAGTTCTTC.

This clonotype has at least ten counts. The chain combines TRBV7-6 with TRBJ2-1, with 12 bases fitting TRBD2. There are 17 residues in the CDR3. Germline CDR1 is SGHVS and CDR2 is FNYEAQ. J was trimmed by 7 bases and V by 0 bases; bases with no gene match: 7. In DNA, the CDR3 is TGTGCCAGCAGCTTAGCGCTACTAGCGGGAGGAGTGAATGAGCAGTTCTTC. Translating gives CASSLALLAGGVNEQFF.

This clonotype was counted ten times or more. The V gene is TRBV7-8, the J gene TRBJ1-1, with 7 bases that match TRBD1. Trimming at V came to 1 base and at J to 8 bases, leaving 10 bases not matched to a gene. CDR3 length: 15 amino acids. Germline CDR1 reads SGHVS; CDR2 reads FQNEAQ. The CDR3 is CASSLGQGISSEAFF. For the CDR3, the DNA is TGTGCCAGCAGCTTAGGACAGGGAATCTCCTCGGAAGCTTTCTTT.

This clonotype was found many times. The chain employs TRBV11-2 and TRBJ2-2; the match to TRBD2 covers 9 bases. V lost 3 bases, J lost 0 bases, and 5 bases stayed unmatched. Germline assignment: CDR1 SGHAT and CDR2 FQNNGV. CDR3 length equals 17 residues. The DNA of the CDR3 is TGTGCCAGCAGCTTTGGACTAGCGATTTCGAACACCGGGGAGCTGTTTTTT. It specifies CASSFGLAISNTGELFF.

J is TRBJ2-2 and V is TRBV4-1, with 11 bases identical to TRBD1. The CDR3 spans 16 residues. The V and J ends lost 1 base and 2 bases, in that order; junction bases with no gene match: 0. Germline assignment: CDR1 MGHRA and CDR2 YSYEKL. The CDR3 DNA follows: TGCGCCAGCAGCCAAGGGACAGGGGGCAACACCGGGGAGCTGTTTTTT. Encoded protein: CASSQGTGGNTGELFF.

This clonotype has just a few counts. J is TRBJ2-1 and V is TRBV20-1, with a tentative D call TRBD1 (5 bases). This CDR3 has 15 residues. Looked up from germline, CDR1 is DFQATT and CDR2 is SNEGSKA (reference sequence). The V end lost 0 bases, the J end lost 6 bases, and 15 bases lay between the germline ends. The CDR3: CSARDSQGVTNEQFF. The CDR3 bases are TGCAGTGCTAGAGATTCTCAGGGTGTCACCAATGAGCAGTTCTTC.

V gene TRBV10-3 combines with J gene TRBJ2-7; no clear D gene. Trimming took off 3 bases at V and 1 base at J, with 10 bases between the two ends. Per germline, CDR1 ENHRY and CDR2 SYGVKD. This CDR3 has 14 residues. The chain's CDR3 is CAISDPDGSYEQYV. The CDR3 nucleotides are TGTGCCATCAGTGACCCGGACGGGTCCTACGAGCAGTACGTC.

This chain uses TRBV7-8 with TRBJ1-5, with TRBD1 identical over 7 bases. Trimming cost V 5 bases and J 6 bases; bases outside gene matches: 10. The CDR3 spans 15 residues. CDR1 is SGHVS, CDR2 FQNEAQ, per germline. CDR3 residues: CASSQDREFLQPQHF. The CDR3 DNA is TGTGCCAGCAGCCAAGACAGGGAGTTTCTTCAGCCCCAGCATTTT.